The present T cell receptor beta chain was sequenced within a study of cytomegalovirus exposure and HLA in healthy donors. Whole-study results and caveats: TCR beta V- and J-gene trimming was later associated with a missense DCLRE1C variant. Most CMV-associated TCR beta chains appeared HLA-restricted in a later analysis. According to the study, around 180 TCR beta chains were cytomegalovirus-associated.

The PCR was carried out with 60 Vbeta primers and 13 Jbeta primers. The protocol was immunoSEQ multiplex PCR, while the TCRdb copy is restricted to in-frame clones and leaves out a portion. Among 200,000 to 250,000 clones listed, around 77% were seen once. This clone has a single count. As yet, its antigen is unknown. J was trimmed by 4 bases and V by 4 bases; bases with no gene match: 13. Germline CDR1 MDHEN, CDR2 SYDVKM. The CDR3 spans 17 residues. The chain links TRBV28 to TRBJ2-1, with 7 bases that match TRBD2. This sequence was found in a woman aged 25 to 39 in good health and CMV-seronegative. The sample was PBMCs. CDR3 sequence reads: CASSSRGRDYGYNEQFF. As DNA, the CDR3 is TGTGCCAGCAGTTCTAGGGGCCGGGACTACGGGTACAATGAGCAGTTCTTC.